This TCR beta chain derives from a study of shared clonotypes between healthy human individuals. This clone was found a few times. Sequencing used immunoSEQ multiplex PCR; TCRdb keeps in-frame clones, though not all of them. The data show around 2.3 million clones, more than 90% seen once. This clonotype was obtained from a man aged 18-30 years in good health. Sample: naive CD4+ T cells sorted from blood. Specified subset: CD45RA+ positively selected.

The CDR3 loop is CASSSDRANYGYTF. The CDR3 region has the DNA TGTGCCAGCAGCTCGGACAGGGCCAACTATGGCTACACCTTC. V usage is TRBV11-2 and J usage is TRBJ1-2; the match to TRBD1 covers 8 bases. Germline V lookup: CDR1 SGHAT, CDR2 FQNNGV. The CDR3 has 14 amino acids. V lost 4 bases and J lost 2; bases outside the gene matches: 3.